These 8 T cell receptor beta chains were sequenced from one sample in a study of early T cells in non-severe SARS-CoV-2 infection. TCRdb re-called the 5' RACE reads through MiXCR, storing one row per CDR3 protein. The sample has fewer than 80,000 distinct CDR3 sequences; 12% are singletons. The specimen was whole blood. The receptors come from an adult who was a healthcare worker with PCR-confirmed SARS-CoV-2 infection or an uninfected control (not recorded which).

There are many counts of this clonotype. The chain carries TRBV9 and TRBJ2-3, with 8 bases lining up with TRBD2. Looked up from germline, CDR1 is SGDLS and CDR2 is YYNGEE. CDR3 size: 16 residues. J lost 6 bases, V lost 0 bases, and 9 bases had no gene match. The CDR3 DNA reads TGTGCCAGCAGCGTAGGATGGAGCGGGGGATCGGATACGCAGTATTTT. This gives the protein CASSVGWSGGSDTQYF.

The sample holds a few counts of this clonotype. This sequence joins TRBV29-1 and TRBJ2-3; D may be TRBD1 (5 bases). V dropped 0 bases and J dropped 2 bases, with 15 bases sitting between them. The CDR3 spans 16 residues. The germline V gene encodes CDR1 SQVTM and CDR2 ANQGSEA. The CDR3, as DNA: TGCAGCGTTGAAGACGAAGGGGCCTCAATCACAGATACGCAGTATTTT. It encodes CSVEDEGASITDTQYF.

This sequence joins TRBV29-1 and TRBJ2-7; 8 bases line up with TRBD1. CDR1 and CDR2 (germline): SQVTM, ANQGSEA. The CDR3 covers 13 residues. The trim removed 5 bases at V and 0 bases at J, leaving 3 bases unmatched. In DNA, the CDR3 is TGCAGCGTTTCCAGGGGGCTCTCCTACGAGCAGTACTTC. Encoded protein: CSVSRGLSYEQYF.

Many counts were recorded for this clonotype. The CDR3 here is CSVDGWGQETQYF. For the CDR3, the DNA is TGCAGCGTTGACGGCTGGGGGCAAGAGACCCAGTACTTC. This sequence joins TRBV29-1 and TRBJ2-5, with D perhaps matching TRBD1 or TRBD2 (5 bases each). This CDR3 has 13 residues. The V end lost 3 bases, the J end lost 2 bases, and 10 bases lay between the germline ends. Germline V gene lookup returns CDR1 SQVTM and CDR2 ANQGSEA.

The genes are TRBV24-1 and TRBJ1-1; 8 nucleotides line up with TRBD1. Germline V CDR1 and CDR2: KGHDR, SFDVKD. The CDR3 contains 14 residues. Unmatched junction bases numbered 12, after V lost 7 bases and J lost 9 bases. In DNA, the CDR3 is TGTGCCACCAGGAATCAGGGGGCGCGGGTAAAAGCTTTCTTT. Amino acids: CATRNQGARVKAFF.

This clonotype was counted many times. This sequence joins TRBV20-1 and TRBJ2-1, with D unresolved. The CDR3 sequence is 12 residues long. Germline V gene sequence: CDR1 DFQATT, CDR2 SNEGSKA (reference sequence). Trimming took 3 bases from V and 7 from J, leaving 10 bases between them. The CDR3 nucleotides read TGCAGTGCTAGGTCCCATTTGAATGAGCAGTTCTTC. Its translation: CSARSHLNEQFF.

This clonotype was recorded a few times. The chain combines TRBV6-2 or TRBV6-3 with TRBJ2-3; 11 bases agree with TRBD2. The CDR3 is 17 residues long. Germline V lookup: CDR1 MNHEY, CDR2 SVGEGT. V lost 2 bases and J lost 5; bases outside the gene matches: 9. The CDR3 DNA reads as TGTGCCAGCAGTTACCCTCTAGCGGGAGGTTCAAGAGATACGCAGTATTTT. As protein: CASSYPLAGGSRDTQYF.

The rearrangement links TRBV7-9 to TRBJ2-7; either TRBD1 or TRBD2 may fit D (5 bases each). This CDR3 has 14 amino acids. Germline CDR1 is SEHNR and CDR2 is FQNEAQ (reference sequence). The V end lost 3 bases, the J end lost 6 bases, and 15 bases lay between the germline ends. This chain's CDR3 is CASSFGTLPGEQYF. The CDR3 DNA is TGTGCCAGCAGCTTCGGGACCCTCCCCGGCGAGCAGTACTTC.